This is a list of T cell receptor beta chains from one sample in a study. A single record per CDR3 protein comes from TCRdb applying MiXCR to the RT-PCR reads. This sample has about 680,000 distinct CDR3 sequences, with more than 13% found just once. Material: memory CD4+ T cells from blood. The source is a female donor in good health, serving as a healthy control. Each CDR3 is given with its conserved first and last residue. D genes are given only for firm matches. Clone size appears in some rows only: once, few, many, or a class for an expanded clone.

j_call d_call v_call clone_size cdr3_nt cdr3_aa
TRBJ2-5 . TRBV28 few TGTGCCAGCAGCCGGACGGCTATCCAAGAGACCCAGTACTTC CASSRTAIQETQYF
TRBJ1-1 . TRBV20-1 . TGCAGTGCTAGCCCTTTGGGGGGGTGGAATATGAACACTGAAGCTTTCTTT CSASPLGGWNMNTEAFF
TRBJ2-7 TRBD2 TRBV4-1 many TGCGCCAGCAGCCAAGGGTTCCAGGTTCCGGGACTAGCGGGCTACGAGCAGTACTTC CASSQGFQVPGLAGYEQYF
TRBJ1-2 . TRBV18 few TGTGCCAGCTCACCGGGTCGGCAGGAGGGACGAGGCTACACCTTC CASSPGRQEGRGYTF
TRBJ2-3 TRBD2 TRBV20-1 many TGCAGTGCTAGGAGCCCAGCGGGGGATACGCAGTATTTT CSARSPAGDTQYF
TRBJ1-6 TRBD1 TRBV5-6 few TGTGCCAGCAGCTCCAGACAGGGTTTATCACCCCTCCACTTT CASSSRQGLSPLHF
TRBJ1-5 . TRBV6-5 few TGTGCCAGCAGCCCGCTACAGGGATTCAATCAGCCCCAGCATTTT CASSPLQGFNQPQHF
TRBJ2-7 TRBD2 TRBV12-3/TRBV12-4 many TGTGCCAGCAGTTGGACTAGCGCGGCCTACGAGCAGTACTTC CASSWTSAAYEQYF
TRBJ1-2 . TRBV7-9 few TGTGCCAGCAGCCGACCCCGGGACGCTACTAACTATGGCTACACCTTC CASSRPRDATNYGYTF
TRBJ2-5 TRBD2 TRBV12-3/TRBV12-4 few TGTGCCAGCAGTTTAACCGGGGAGGGAGCGTTCCAGTACTTC CASSLTGEGAFQYF
TRBJ2-3 . TRBV6-6 few TGTGCCAGCAGTTACTCGAGACAGGGAGGCGATACGCAGTATTTT CASSYSRQGGDTQYF
TRBJ1-6 TRBD1 TRBV18 few TGTGCCAGCTCACTGGGACAGAGTAATTCACCCCTCCACTTT CASSLGQSNSPLHF
TRBJ2-5 TRBD2 TRBV20-1 . TGCAGTGCTAGGCGGTTTCTAGGGGAGGGGAAGACCCAGTACTTC CSARRFLGEGKTQYF
TRBJ2-3 TRBD2 TRBV12-3/TRBV12-4 few TGTGCCAGCAGTTCACAACCCCTAGCGGTTAGCACAGATACGCAGTATTTT CASSSQPLAVSTDTQYF
TRBJ1-1 TRBD1 TRBV7-6 . TGTGCCAGCAGCTCATACAGGGGGCGACCTGAAGCTTTCTTT CASSSYRGRPEAFF
TRBJ2-1 TRBD2 TRBV7-9 few TGTGCCAGCCTGTTAGCGGGGCGCTCCTACAATGAGCAGTTCTTC CASLLAGRSYNEQFF
TRBJ2-3 TRBD2 TRBV5-1 few TGCGCCAGCAGCCCTGGGGGGACTAGTTCCGATACGCAGTATTTT CASSPGGTSSDTQYF
TRBJ1-5 . TRBV5-6 many TGTGCCAGCAGCTTTATTGATCAGCCCCAGCATTTT CASSFIDQPQHF
TRBJ2-5 . TRBV20-1 few TGCAGTCCCCTGTACCAAGAGACCCAGTACTTC CSPLYQETQYF
TRBJ2-2 TRBD2 TRBV12-3/TRBV12-4 many TGTGCCAGCAGGCCTTCGGGAGGATCGGGGATCGGGGAGCTGTTTTTT CASRPSGGSGIGELFF
TRBJ2-5 . TRBV12-3/TRBV12-4 many TGTGCCAGCAGCGCGGACGGGTACCAAGAGACCCAGTACTTC CASSADGYQETQYF
TRBJ1-4 . TRBV15 few TGTGCCACCAGCAGAGATCCCAGGACGGCTGAAAAACTGTTTTTT CATSRDPRTAEKLFF
TRBJ1-1 . TRBV15 many TGTGCCACCAGCATCAGCCTAGAAAGGACTGAAGCTTTCTTT CATSISLERTEAFF
TRBJ1-5 . TRBV4-2 many TGTGCCAGCAGCCTTGATATGGCAACTAGCAATCAGCCCCAGCATTTT CASSLDMATSNQPQHF
TRBJ2-1 TRBD2 TRBV15 . TGTGCCACCAGCTTTAAGCGGGAGGTCTACAATGAGCAGTTCTTC CATSFKREVYNEQFF
TRBJ1-1 TRBD1 TRBV7-2 . TGTGCCAGCAGCAAAGGGGGCGGGAACACTGAAGCTTTCTTT CASSKGGGNTEAFF
TRBJ2-2 . TRBV20-1 many TGCAGTGCTAGAGAAGGCAGTTTGAACGGGGAGCTGTTTTTT CSAREGSLNGELFF
TRBJ1-3 TRBD1 TRBV9 few TGTGCCAGCGACCCGACAGGACAGGGGGCTGGAAACACCATATATTTT CASDPTGQGAGNTIYF
TRBJ2-7 TRBD2 TRBV2 few TGTGCCATCGATATTCGCGGGAGGTCCTACGAGCAGTACTTC CAIDIRGRSYEQYF
TRBJ2-7 TRBD1 TRBV4-1 many TGCGCCAGCAGCCAAGATCCGGACAGGGAGCAGTACTTC CASSQDPDREQYF
TRBJ1-2 TRBD1 TRBV7-9 . TGTGCCAGCAGCATGACAGGGGTAACCTACGCTGGGACAGCCAGCTACACCTTC CASSMTGVTYAGTASYTF
TRBJ2-7 TRBD2 TRBV10-3 many TGTGCCATCAGTGAGTCGACTAGCGGAGGGGATGAGCAGTACTTC CAISESTSGGDEQYF
TRBJ2-7 . TRBV4-2 many TGTGCCAGCAGCCAAGCGGAGAACAATTACTACGAGCAGTACTTC CASSQAENNYYEQYF
TRBJ2-1 . TRBV29-1 many TGCAGCTGTCGGGCAGCCTTTCAGCAGTTCTTC CSCRAAFQQFF
TRBJ2-7 TRBD1 TRBV6-5 . TGTGCCAGCAGTCGTTCCGGGACAGGGATTTACGAGCAGTACTTC CASSRSGTGIYEQYF
TRBJ2-5 TRBD1 TRBV10-3 few TGTGCCATCAGTTCGACAGGGCCCCAGGGACAGACCCAGTACTTC CAISSTGPQGQTQYF
TRBJ2-3 TRBD1 TRBV29-1 many TGCAGCGTTGGGACAGGGGGTGCAGATACGCAGTATTTT CSVGTGGADTQYF
TRBJ1-1 TRBD1 TRBV6-5 few TGTGCCAGCAGACCGGGACAGGGGGCTCGGGAGGCTTTCTTT CASRPGQGAREAFF
TRBJ2-7 TRBD1 TRBV29-1 many TGCAGCGTCGCGCCCGGGACAGCTATCTACGAGCAGTACTTC CSVAPGTAIYEQYF
TRBJ2-1 . TRBV20-1 few TGCAGTGCTATCGTAGCCCGGAGCAGCTCCTACAATGAGCAGTTCTTC CSAIVARSSSYNEQFF